The rows below give T cell receptor beta chains drawn from one sample of a study of technical replicates of blood from several donors. The assay was immunoSEQ multiplex PCR, and TCRdb's table has in-frame clones only and misses some. The sample yields 91,000 or so clones, roughly 96% seen once. The sequenced material came from T cells isolated from PBMCs. These receptors were collected from a human donor in good health. Both conserved end residues are part of each CDR3. D genes are given only for firm matches. For some rows the clone size is stated as once, few or many, or as a class when expanded; others skip it.

D gene: NA; clone size: NA; J gene: TRBJ2-1; V gene: TRBV9; CDR3 DNA: TGTGCCAGCAGCGCTACAGGTTACAATGAGCAGTTCTTC; CDR3 protein: CASSATGYNEQFF
D gene: TRBD1; clone size: few; J gene: TRBJ1-1; V gene: TRBV5-1; CDR3 DNA: TGCGCCAGCAGCTTCTCGACAGGGGTTGCTGAAGCTTTCTTT; CDR3 protein: CASSFSTGVAEAFF
D gene: NA; clone size: NA; J gene: TRBJ1-2; V gene: TRBV27; CDR3 DNA: TGTGCCAGCAGTTTGGGGGGGCCCTATGGCTACACCTTC; CDR3 protein: CASSLGGPYGYTF
D gene: NA; clone size: NA; J gene: TRBJ1-4; V gene: TRBV27; CDR3 DNA: TGTGCCAGCAGCAATATCAATGAGGAAAAACTGTTTTTT; CDR3 protein: CASSNINEEKLFF
D gene: NA; clone size: NA; J gene: TRBJ2-1; V gene: TRBV5-1; CDR3 DNA: TGCGCCAGCAGCTTGAGCGGCGGGGTCCCTAACAATGAGCAGTTCTTC; CDR3 protein: CASSLSGGVPNNEQFF
D gene: NA; clone size: NA; J gene: TRBJ2-7; V gene: TRBV6-1; CDR3 DNA: TGTGCCAGCAATGAGATCCTAGCTGGGATAAACGAGCAGTACTTC; CDR3 protein: CASNEILAGINEQYF
D gene: TRBD1; clone size: NA; J gene: TRBJ2-7; V gene: TRBV29-1; CDR3 DNA: TGCAGCGCTGAAGGACAGGGAGCCTACGAGCAGTACTTC; CDR3 protein: CSAEGQGAYEQYF
D gene: NA; clone size: NA; J gene: TRBJ2-1; V gene: TRBV15; CDR3 DNA: TGTGCCACCAGCGGGGGGAGGTACAATGAGCAGTTCTTC; CDR3 protein: CATSGGRYNEQFF
D gene: TRBD1; clone size: NA; J gene: TRBJ1-1; V gene: TRBV7-8; CDR3 DNA: TGTGCCAGCAGCTTCACAGGGGGGTCCACTGAAGCTTTCTTT; CDR3 protein: CASSFTGGSTEAFF
D gene: TRBD2; clone size: NA; J gene: TRBJ2-7; V gene: TRBV28; CDR3 DNA: TGTGCCAGCAGTTTATTGGGGGGGGGATCTAAAGTCTACGAGCAGTACTTC; CDR3 protein: CASSLLGGGSKVYEQYF
D gene: TRBD1; clone size: NA; J gene: TRBJ2-2; V gene: TRBV9; CDR3 DNA: TGTGCCAGCAGCGCCCGGGACAGGGGGCGTGTAAACACCGGGGAGCTGTTTTTT; CDR3 protein: CASSARDRGRVNTGELFF
D gene: NA; clone size: once; J gene: TRBJ1-2; V gene: TRBV6-1; CDR3 DNA: TGTGCCAGCAGTGTCCTCCTTGCCCTTTCGCGGGATGGCTACACCTTC; CDR3 protein: CASSVLLALSRDGYTF
D gene: NA; clone size: NA; J gene: TRBJ2-1; V gene: TRBV11-3; CDR3 DNA: TGTGCCAGCAGCTTAGTTGTTTCAACTACTACCGACAATGAGCAGTTCTTC; CDR3 protein: CASSLVVSTTTDNEQFF
D gene: NA; clone size: NA; J gene: TRBJ1-1; V gene: TRBV5-1; CDR3 DNA: TGCGCCAGCAGCTTGGTGTGGGGGGACACTGAAGCTTTCTTT; CDR3 protein: CASSLVWGDTEAFF